These 15 T cell receptor beta chains were all obtained from the same sample, sequenced in a study of beta chain features in type 1 diabetes. Expressed TCRB transcripts got sequenced, as all isolated RNA was reverse transcribed. Some clones are missing from TCRdb's copy, which holds only in-frame ones; the method was immunoSEQ multiplex PCR. The profile shows some 150,000 clones, just over 9% of them singletons. Sequenced: central memory CD4+ T cells from blood. These TCRs come from a man aged 18 to 35 in good health.

The chain recombines TRBV28 with TRBJ1-2; a possible D gene is TRBD1 (6 bases). The CDR3 is 15 amino acids. Trimming took 8 bases from V and 5 from J, leaving 21 bases between them. Germline CDR1 MDHEN, CDR2 SYDVKM. The CDR3 sequence: CASRVFPGTSYGYTF. CDR3 nucleotides: TGTGCCAGCCGTGTTTTTCCCGGGACAAGTTATGGCTACACCTTC.

The table lists this clone with a few counts. The chain couples TRBV9 to TRBJ1-4, with D hard to call. The CDR3 spans 14 residues. Trimming cost V 0 bases and J 5 bases, with 8 bases left between them. CDR1 SGDLS and CDR2 YYNGEE come from the germline V gene. The chain's CDR3 is CASSVASWNEKLFF. The CDR3 coding sequence is TGTGCCAGCAGCGTAGCCAGTTGGAATGAAAAACTGTTTTTT.

This clone was counted between two and nine times. This chain uses TRBV19 with TRBJ2-7, with D unresolved. The CDR3 is 14 residues long. V lost 3 bases, J lost 0 bases, and 9 bases lay in between. Germline CDR1 and CDR2: LNHDA and SQIVND (reference sequence). The CDR3 nucleotides are TGTGCCAGTAGTATTCAGAGGAGCTCCTACGAGCAGTACTTC. This codes for CASSIQRSSYEQYF.

This clone was recorded a few times. The rearrangement links TRBV7-2 to TRBJ2-5; 7 bases align to TRBD1. This CDR3 contains 14 residues. J lost 4 bases, V lost 5 bases, and 7 bases had no gene match. CDR1 is SGHTA and CDR2 is FQGNSA in the germline V gene. This CDR3 is CASSPTGWGETQYF. The CDR3 DNA follows: TGTGCCAGCAGCCCGACAGGGTGGGGAGAGACCCAGTACTTC.

The rearrangement links TRBV30 to TRBJ1-2; the D gene is possibly TRBD1 (6 bases). The CDR3 has 12 residues. The V end was cut by 1 base, the J end by 11 bases, with 14 bases between. Per the germline V gene, CDR1 is GTSNPN and CDR2 is SVGIG (reference sequence). In DNA, the CDR3 is TGTGCCTGGAGTGGGGGCGGACAGCCGTACACCTTC. The encoded protein is CAWSGGGQPYTF.

This clone has a handful of counts. V usage is TRBV18 and J usage is TRBJ2-7; no clear D gene. Germline V gives CDR1 KGHSH, CDR2 LQKENI. The V end lost 4 bases, the J end lost 5 bases, and 6 bases lay between the germline ends. This CDR3 is 11 amino acids long. The CDR3 coding sequence is TGTGCCAGCTCACTAACTAACGAGCAGTACTTC. Translated: CASSLTNEQYF.

The J gene is TRBJ2-3, the V gene TRBV7-6; tentatively, D is TRBD1 (5 bases). The CDR3 runs to 14 residues. Germline CDR1 is SGHVS and CDR2 is FNYEAQ. V shed 3 bases and J shed 3 bases, with 10 bases lying between them. The CDR3 protein is CASSFQGKTDTQYF. In nucleotides, the CDR3 is TGTGCCAGCAGCTTTCAGGGCAAGACAGATACGCAGTATTTT.

The V and J genes are TRBV28 and TRBJ2-1, with 8 bases matching TRBD1. V shed 5 bases, J shed 7 bases, and the junction held 10 bases outside the gene matches. CDR3 length: 15 amino acids. Germline V lookup: CDR1 MDHEN, CDR2 SYDVKM. CDR3 in amino acids: CASSPQTGAGNEQFF. In nucleotides, the CDR3 is TGTGCCAGCAGTCCCCAGACAGGGGCGGGGAATGAGCAGTTCTTC.

This chain links TRBV10-2 with TRBJ2-6; D is ambiguous. V was clipped by 1 base and J by 2 bases, with 6 bases between them. Germline V gene data show CDR1 as WSHSY and CDR2 as SAAADI. This CDR3 has 15 residues. This CDR3 is CASSEFFTGANVLTF. In DNA form, the CDR3 reads TGCGCCAGCAGTGAGTTTTTTACTGGGGCCAACGTCCTGACTTTC.

This rearrangement joins TRBV4-1 to TRBJ1-2; 7 nucleotides align to TRBD1. The CDR3 is made up of 18 amino acids. Germline CDR1 MGHRA, CDR2 YSYEKL. Trimming cost V 0 bases and J 4 bases; bases outside gene matches: 14. The CDR3 loop is CASSQDLRLDRVVYGYTF. In DNA form, the CDR3 reads TGCGCCAGCAGCCAAGATCTTAGACTTGACAGGGTCGTCTATGGCTACACCTTC.

The chain recombines TRBV5-1 with TRBJ2-5, with a possible D match to TRBD1 (5 bases). The CDR3 sequence is 13 residues long. Germline loops: CDR1 SGHRS, CDR2 YFSETQ. V dropped 0 bases and J dropped 4 bases, with 7 bases sitting between them. CDR3 in amino acids: CASSLDRTETQYF. CDR3 nucleotide sequence: TGCGCCAGCAGCTTGGACAGGACAGAGACCCAGTACTTC.

This clone has more than one count but fewer than ten. The V call is TRBV7-2, the J call TRBJ2-5; TRBD2 matches at 9 bases. Germline V gene sequence: CDR1 SGHTA, CDR2 FQGNSA. Trimming at V came to 4 bases and at J to 14 bases, leaving 11 bases not matched to a gene. This CDR3 is built from 13 residues. The CDR3 is CASSWGGTSGSYF. The CDR3 DNA is TGTGCCAGCAGCTGGGGGGGTACTAGCGGGTCTTACTTC.

CDR3 in amino acids: CATAAGEDQPQHF. The CDR3 DNA sequence: TGTGCCACCGCCGCAGGGGAAGATCAGCCCCAGCATTTT. This chain joins TRBV18 and TRBJ1-5; maybe TRBD1 (6 bases). Germline assignment: CDR1 KGHSH and CDR2 LQKENI. The CDR3 is 13 residues long. V was trimmed by 10 bases and J by 5 bases, leaving 15 bases between them.

The gene calls are TRBV30 and TRBJ2-5; tentative D call: TRBD2 (6 bases). CDR1 GTSNPN and CDR2 SVGIG come from the germline V gene (reference sequence). The V and J ends lost 2 bases and 2 bases respectively, with 15 bases between them. The CDR3 runs 15 residues. The CDR3 region has the DNA TGTGCCTGGAGTCGAGACCTAGCGCTACAAGAGACCCAGTACTTC. Its translation: CAWSRDLALQETQYF.

V usage is TRBV11-2 and J usage is TRBJ2-7; D remains unclear. CDR1 is SGHAT and CDR2 is FQNNGV in the germline V gene. The CDR3 runs to 13 residues. Trimming took off 0 bases at V and 3 bases at J, with 6 bases between the two ends. The CDR3, as DNA: TGTGCCAGCAGCTTAGAACAGAGCTACGAGCAGTACTTC. It codes for CASSLEQSYEQYF.